This is a list of T cell receptor beta chains from one sample in a study of a mutant IDH1 vaccine in newly diagnosed glioma. Clones were sequenced by immunoSEQ multiplex PCR, and TCRdb holds only the in-frame ones, with some missing. The table shows about 98,000 clones, with roughly 90% occurring only once. This specimen consisted of PBMCs, obtained from a glioma patient treated with radiotherapy, temozolomide or both. Receptors were obtained from a woman in her forties or fifties with glioma. CDR3s include the opening cysteine and the closing phenylalanine or tryptophan. The order of the fields is clone size, D gene, J gene, V gene, CDR3 DNA, CDR3 protein. D genes are given only for firm matches. Size values are once, few and many counts, or a class for expanded clones, and some rows have none.

NA,NA,TRBJ2-3,TRBV5-1,TGCGCCAGCAGCTTGGGCTACCCGTCAGATACGCAGTATTTT,CASSLGYPSDTQYF
NA,TRBD2,TRBJ2-5,TRBV9,TGTGCCAGCAGCGTAGCCGGGACTAGCGAAGAGACCCAGTACTTC,CASSVAGTSEETQYF
NA,NA,TRBJ2-1,TRBV7-8,TGTGCCAGCAGCTTAGAGCCGGGTCTTAGCTCCTACAATGAGCAGTTCTTC,CASSLEPGLSSYNEQFF
NA,NA,TRBJ2-5,TRBV7-3,TGTGCCAGCAGCGCATCCGGAGAGACCCAGTACTTC,CASSASGETQYF
once,TRBD2,TRBJ2-5,TRBV7-2,TGTGCCAGCAGCTCAGACTGGACACTGGGGGGGGAGACCCAGTACTTC,CASSSDWTLGGETQYF
once,NA,TRBJ1-5,TRBV6-4,TGTGCCAGCAGTCCAGGGGCCAATCAGCCCCAGCATTTT,CASSPGANQPQHF
NA,NA,TRBJ2-3,TRBV6-6,TGTGCCAGCAGTATCTTAGCGGATACGCAGTATTTT,CASSILADTQYF
few,NA,TRBJ1-2,TRBV18,TGTGCCAGCTCCCGTGGGGGAGAAGGACTTGGCTACACCTTC,CASSRGGEGLGYTF
NA,NA,TRBJ2-3,TRBV6-5,TGTGCCAGAATGACAGGTTCTTCGGTGGATACGCAGTATTTT,CARMTGSSVDTQYF
NA,NA,TRBJ2-4,TRBV19,TGTGCCAGTTCTAATAGCGGTCTAGGAAACATTCAGTACTTC,CASSNSGLGNIQYF
NA,NA,TRBJ1-1,TRBV15,TGTGCCACCAGCAGAGATAGGCGGAACACTGAAGCTTTCTTT,CATSRDRRNTEAFF
NA,NA,TRBJ2-7,TRBV29-1,TGCAGCGTTGAAACAGGCTCCTACGAGCAGTACTTC,CSVETGSYEQYF
NA,NA,TRBJ2-1,TRBV1,TGCACCAGCAGCCGACCGAAGGGCGAGGACTACAATGAGCAGTTCTTC,CTSSRPKGEDYNEQFF
NA,TRBD1,TRBJ1-2,TRBV27,TGTGCCAGCAGTTTATCTTTTCGACAGGGGAACTATGGCTACACCTTC,CASSLSFRQGNYGYTF
NA,NA,TRBJ2-1,TRBV5-4,TGTGCCAGCAGCTCGGGACCATGGGAGAATGAGCAGTTCTTC,CASSSGPWENEQFF
few,NA,TRBJ1-1,TRBV7-9,TGTGCCAGCAGCTTAGCGTACAAAGCAAGGGGGTTTGAAGCTTTCTTT,CASSLAYKARGFEAFF
NA,NA,TRBJ2-4,TRBV5-5,TGTGCCAGCAGGACCGGTGGGGGGCCATACATTCAGTACTTC,CASRTGGGPYIQYF
NA,TRBD1,TRBJ1-4,TRBV6-5,TGTGCCAGTTCTCCTCAGGGGGCAACTAATGAAAAACTGTTTTTT,CASSPQGATNEKLFF
NA,NA,TRBJ2-1,TRBV30,TGTGCCTGGAGTAACTCAGCCTACAATGAGCAGTTCTTC,CAWSNSAYNEQFF
NA,NA,TRBJ2-7,TRBV7-8,TGTGCCAGCAGCGGCAGCTCCTACGAGCAGTACTTC,CASSGSSYEQYF
NA,TRBD1,TRBJ2-7,TRBV7-8,TGTGCCAGCAGCCCAACCTATTCGCCCGCCGGGACAGGGGTCGAGCAGTACTTC,CASSPTYSPAGTGVEQYF
once,NA,TRBJ2-3,TRBV13,TGTGCCAGCAGCTTAGCGGGGAGAGGCGCAGATACGCAGTATTTT,CASSLAGRGADTQYF
NA,TRBD2,TRBJ2-1,TRBV2,TGTGCCAGCAGTGAGTTGGGCGGGAGGGCCCGGACGGAATTCTTC,CASSELGGRARTEFF
NA,TRBD2,TRBJ2-5,TRBV9,TGTGCCAGCAGCGGGGGACCGTGGACTAGCGGGAGCGGAGAGACCCAGTACTTC,CASSGGPWTSGSGETQYF
NA,TRBD2,TRBJ2-7,TRBV19,TGTGCCAGTAGTACCCTAGCGGGAGCCTACGAGCAGTACTTC,CASSTLAGAYEQYF
NA,NA,TRBJ1-2,TRBV7-9,TGTGCCAGCAGCTTAGTTATCGGGCAGGCCGACGGCTACACCTTC,CASSLVIGQADGYTF
NA,NA,TRBJ1-2,TRBV19,TGTGCCAGTAGTAGGCGGACAGTTAATGCCAACTATGGCTACACCTTC,CASSRRTVNANYGYTF
NA,NA,TRBJ1-6,TRBV27,TGTGCCAGCAGTTTACGACTCTCCTATAATTCACCCCTCCACTTT,CASSLRLSYNSPLHF
NA,NA,TRBJ1-1,TRBV29-1,TGCAGCGTTCGAATTGCATTGACCACTGAAGCTTTCTTT,CSVRIALTTEAFF
NA,TRBD2,TRBJ2-1,TRBV11-2,TGTGCCAGCAGCCGCTTGCGTGCGGGAGTGTACAATGAGCAGTTCTTC,CASSRLRAGVYNEQFF
NA,NA,TRBJ2-1,TRBV10-3,TGTGCCATCAGTGAGTCGGGCAGCAATGAGCAGTTCTTC,CAISESGSNEQFF
NA,TRBD1,TRBJ1-5,TRBV7-6,TGTGCCAGCAGCCCAGGGACAGGGGCGCTATCAGGGCCCCAGCATTTT,CASSPGTGALSGPQHF
NA,NA,TRBJ2-3,TRBV11-2,TGTGCCAGCAGCTTAGGAACGGGGAGTACGCAGTATTTT,CASSLGTGSTQYF
NA,NA,TRBJ1-4,TRBV29-1,TGCAGCGTTTCAGGCAGGGGAGGGGTCGGGGGTGAAAAACTGTTTTTT,CSVSGRGGVGGEKLFF
NA,NA,TRBJ2-3,TRBV7-9,TGTGCCACAAGCCCGTTGGCAGATACGCAGTATTTT,CATSPLADTQYF
NA,NA,TRBJ2-3,TRBV28,TGTGCCAGCAGCCTTAGACTTGCGGGTACCACAGATACGCAGTATTTT,CASSLRLAGTTDTQYF
NA,NA,TRBJ1-1,TRBV5-1,TGCGCCAGCAGCTTGGCCCTAGGGGTGGAGAACACTGAAGCTTTCTTT,CASSLALGVENTEAFF
NA,NA,TRBJ1-5,TRBV6-5,TGTGCCAGCGGGAGGGCAGATGAAAGCAATCAGCCCCAGCATTTT,CASGRADESNQPQHF
once,NA,TRBJ1-6,TRBV28,TGTGCCAGCAGTTTTTATGGGGGCTATAATTCACCCCTCCACTTT,CASSFYGGYNSPLHF
NA,TRBD2,TRBJ2-3,TRBV7-9,TGTGCCAGCAGCGAGGGACTAGCCGACACAGATACGCAGTATTTT,CASSEGLADTDTQYF
NA,NA,TRBJ1-1,TRBV28,TGTGCCAGCAGCCCGAGGGGAGGATCGACTGAAGCTTTCTTT,CASSPRGGSTEAFF